This T cell receptor beta chain stems from a study of OX40 agonist ivuxolimab in advanced cancers. Assay: immunoSEQ multiplex PCR; the TCRdb copy retains only in-frame clones and omits some. The sample contains about 90,000 clones, 85% of which appear only once. The specimen was CD4+ or CD8+ T cells sorted from blood, collected in a trial of the OX40 agonist ivuxolimab. The sequence was obtained from an adult with an advanced solid tumor such as melanoma, head and neck, liver or kidney cancer.

In DNA form, the CDR3 reads TGTGCCAGCAGCTTATCCCAGGGGGGGACCGGGGAGCTGTTTTTT. Translation: CASSLSQGGTGELFF. The chain has TRBV7-9 and TRBJ2-2, with D tentatively TRBD1 or TRBD2 (7 bases each). The ends were cut back, 2 bases at V and 5 bases at J, with 12 bases in the middle. Germline CDR1 reads SEHNR; CDR2 reads FQNEAQ (reference sequence). This CDR3 is 15 amino acids long.